This entry is about one T cell receptor (beta chain). Antigen specificity is unknown. This sample is drawn from a study of chemoradiotherapy in HPV16-positive cancers. Findings and caveats of the study: For HPV16-positive patients, expanding HPV-responsive T cells associated with longer recurrence-free survival. Candidate HPV-specific clones and E7-related TCR motifs grew in tumor during treatment.

Trimming took off 5 bases at V and 5 bases at J, with 15 bases between the two ends. There are 14 residues in the CDR3. Germline CDR1 reads KGHSH; CDR2 reads LQKENI. Sequencing was performed with immunoSEQ multiplex PCR; in TCRdb, only in-frame clones are kept and a portion is missing. The profile shows 22,000 or so clones, approximately 90% of them singletons. The sequences come from blood, collected from a patient who underwent chemoradiotherapy. The source of this sequence is a human donor with HPV-associated anogenital cancer. The J gene is TRBJ1-1, the V gene TRBV18; weak D call: TRBD1 (6 bases). This chain's CDR3 is CASSGVGGGTEAFF. The CDR3 bases are TGTGCCAGCTCAGGCGTCGGGGGCGGAACTGAAGCTTTCTTT.